The 13 T cell receptor beta chains reported below all come from one sample, sequenced in a study of molecular identifiers for immune sequencing clone quantification. Each CDR3 protein gets one entry after TCRdb re-called the PCR reads with MiXCR. The top ten clones hold roughly 7.1% of a sample with tens of thousands of distinct CDR3 sequences, under 20% of them seen once. The sequenced sample was naive CD8+ T cells from blood, with Jurkat cell RNA spiked in. Subset defined: FACS-sorted CD8+CD4-CCR7+CD45RA+ naive T cells. The receptor source for this set is a human donor in good health. Some libraries in this study had Jurkat cell RNA spiked in.

The V gene is TRBV6-7, the J gene TRBJ1-5; possibly TRBD1 for D (5 bases). TRBV6-7 is an open reading frame whose function is uncertain. This CDR3 is 14 amino acids long. The V and J ends lost 8 bases and 0 bases respectively, with 11 bases between them. CDR3 sequence reads: CASDSPYSNQPQHF. DNA of the CDR3: TGTGCCAGCGACAGCCCTTATAGCAATCAGCCCCAGCATTTT.

For this clonotype: Just one base apart from a much larger clone, this may be a read error. The V call is TRBV6-5, the J call TRBJ1-2; 7 bases line up with TRBD1. Germline V gene lookup returns CDR1 MNHEY and CDR2 SVGAGI. The CDR3 runs to 12 residues. DNA for the CDR3: TGTGCCAGCACGGACAGGAACTATGGCTACGCCTTC. It encodes CASTDRNYGYAF.

This clonotype was seen at least ten times. The chain uses TRBV5-1 and TRBJ2-3, with TRBD2 matching over 8 bases. V trimming: 2 bases; J trimming: 2 bases; junction bases outside the gene matches: 10. The CDR3 is 17 residues long. Germline V CDR1 and CDR2: SGHRS, YFSETQ. The CDR3 nucleotides read TGCGCCAGCAGCTTCGGGACTAGAGCCTCCCCCACAGATACGCAGTATTTT. Protein sequence: CASSFGTRASPTDTQYF. The full variable domain, with the rest looked up from reference TRBV5-1 and TRBJ2-3, is KAGVTQTPRYLIKTRGQQVTLSCSPISGHRSVSWYQQTPGQGLQFLFEYFSETQRNKGNFPGRFSGRQFSNSRSEMNVSTLELGDSALYLCASSFGTRASPTDTQYFGPGTRLTVL.

There are many counts of this clonotype. This chain joins TRBV14 and TRBJ2-2; D uncertain. CDR3 length equals 14 residues. Germline CDR1 reads SGHDN; CDR2 reads FVKESK. V gave up 4 bases and J gave up 1 base, with 7 bases separating them. CDR3 sequence reads: CASSLPGNTGELFF. The CDR3 DNA sequence: TGTGCCAGCAGCCTGCCGGGGAACACCGGGGAGCTGTTTTTT.

The chain recombines TRBV28 with TRBJ2-6, with a tentative D call TRBD1 (5 bases). Germline values: CDR1 MDHEN, CDR2 SYDVKM. Trimming took 1 base from V and 0 from J, leaving 10 bases between them. The CDR3 contains 17 residues. The CDR3 loop reads CASSLYQGSSGANVLTF. The CDR3 coding sequence is TGTGCCAGCAGTTTATACCAGGGAAGCTCTGGGGCCAACGTCCTGACTTTC.

This clonotype was found many times. CDR3 sequence (DNA): TGCGCCAGCAGCTTGGAACCAGCTCCCCCTGAAGCTTTCTTT. It encodes CASSLEPAPPEAFF. The chain uses TRBV5-1 and TRBJ1-1; D uncertain. V was clipped by 0 bases and J by 6 bases, with 12 bases between them. The CDR3 extends over 14 amino acids. In germline, CDR1 is SGHRS, CDR2 YFSETQ.

This clonotype was seen many times. The chain uses TRBV29-1 and TRBJ1-2, with D tentatively TRBD1 (6 bases). Trimming removed 5 bases at V and 4 bases at J, with 11 bases between. The CDR3 contains 12 residues. Germline CDR1 is SQVTM and CDR2 is ANQGSEA. The CDR3 loop is CSVQQGGYGYTF. The CDR3 DNA is TGCAGCGTTCAACAGGGAGGCTATGGCTACACCTTC.

There are many counts of this clonotype. The chain carries TRBV6-2 or TRBV6-3 and TRBJ2-4; 8 bases map to TRBD1. Germline assignment: CDR1 MNHEY and CDR2 SVGEGT. V dropped 2 bases and J dropped 2; count of bases not matched to a gene: 8. The CDR3 loop spans 17 amino acids. In DNA form, the CDR3 reads TGTGCCAGCAGTTACGGTGGACAGGGACTGTCCAAAAACATTCAGTACTTC. Translated, it gives CASSYGGQGLSKNIQYF.

The sample holds many counts of this clonotype. The chain recombines TRBV28 with TRBJ2-5; 7 bases match TRBD1. Germline values: CDR1 MDHEN, CDR2 SYDVKM. V was clipped by 6 bases and J by 4 bases; unmatched bases: 11. The CDR3 covers 15 residues. Here the CDR3 reads CASRRLQGSGETQYF. The CDR3 DNA reads TGTGCCAGCAGACGTCTACAGGGGAGCGGAGAGACCCAGTACTTC.

The chain has TRBV19 and TRBJ2-7; D is uncertain. CDR3 length: 14 amino acids. Germline V lookup: CDR1 LNHDA, CDR2 SQIVND (reference sequence). Deletions cut 5 bases from V and 0 bases from J, with 11 bases between. The DNA of the CDR3 is TGTGCCAGTAGTCCCACTGGAAGCTCCTACGAGCAGTACTTC. Protein: CASSPTGSSYEQYF.

Concerning this clonotype: A much larger clone is a single base away; this may be a read error. The chain joins TRBV20-1 to TRBJ2-1, with 10 bases matching TRBD2. The CDR3 loop spans 17 amino acids. From germline, CDR1 is DFQATT and CDR2 SNEGSKA (reference sequence). The V gene end was trimmed by 8 bases and the J gene end by 6 bases; junction bases not matched to a gene: 19. CDR3: CSWDNRASGSRGNEQFF. The CDR3 DNA sequence: TGCAGTTGGGACAATAGGGCTAGCGGGAGTCGGGGCAATGAGCAGTTCTTC.

This clonotype has a count of ten or more. This CDR3 reads CAISETWTSGTAYEQYF. In nucleotides, the CDR3 is TGTGCCATCAGTGAGACCTGGACTAGCGGAACGGCCTACGAGCAGTACTTC. The chain has TRBV10-3 and TRBJ2-7; TRBD2 agrees at 10 bases. Per germline, CDR1 ENHRY and CDR2 SYGVKD. The CDR3 has 17 amino acids. V lost 2 bases, J lost 2 bases, and 9 bases stayed unmatched.

The sample holds a few counts of this clonotype. This chain connects TRBV3-1 to TRBJ2-7; 8 bases map to TRBD1. The CDR3 has 14 residues. V lost 3 bases to trimming and J lost 4 bases; unmatched junction nucleotides: 5. Germline V gives CDR1 LGHDT, CDR2 YNNKEL (reference sequence). The CDR3 DNA reads as TGTGCCAGCAGCCACGGGACAGGAGATTACGAGCAGTACTTC. Translating gives CASSHGTGDYEQYF.